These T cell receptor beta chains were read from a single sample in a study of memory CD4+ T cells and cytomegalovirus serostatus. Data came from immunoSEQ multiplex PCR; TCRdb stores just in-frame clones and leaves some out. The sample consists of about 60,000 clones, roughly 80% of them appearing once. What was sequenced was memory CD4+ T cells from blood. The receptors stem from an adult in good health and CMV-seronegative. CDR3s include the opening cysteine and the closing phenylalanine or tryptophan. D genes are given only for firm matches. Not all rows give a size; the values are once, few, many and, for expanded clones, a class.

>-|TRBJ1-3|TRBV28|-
CASIGGLYSGNTIYF
TGTGCCAGCATCGGAGGCCTTTATTCCGGAAACACCATATATTTT
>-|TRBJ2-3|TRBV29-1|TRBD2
CSEGTSGPMDTQYF
TGCAGCGAGGGGACTAGCGGGCCTATGGATACGCAGTATTTT
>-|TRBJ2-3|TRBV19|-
CASSRDSFTDTQYF
TGTGCCAGTAGTAGGGACTCCTTCACAGATACGCAGTATTTT
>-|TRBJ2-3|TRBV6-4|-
CASSDGQSSTDTQYF
TGTGCCAGCAGTGACGGACAGTCTAGCACAGATACGCAGTATTTT
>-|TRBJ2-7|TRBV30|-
CAWSVGVQNEQYF
TGTGCCTGGAGTGTAGGGGTGCAAAACGAGCAGTACTTC
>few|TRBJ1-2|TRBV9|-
CASSVGPARGYTF
TGTGCCAGCAGCGTAGGGCCCGCTCGGGGCTACACCTTC
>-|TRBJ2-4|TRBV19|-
CASSPDTKNIQYF
TGTGCCAGTAGTCCCGATACGAAAAACATTCAGTACTTC
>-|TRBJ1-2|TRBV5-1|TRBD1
CASSLNPDRALYGYTF
TGCGCCAGCAGCTTGAATCCGGACAGGGCACTCTATGGCTACACCTTC
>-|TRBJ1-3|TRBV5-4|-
CASSLGGAGGNTIYF
TGTGCCAGCAGCTTGGGAGGGGCAGGCGGAAACACCATATATTTT
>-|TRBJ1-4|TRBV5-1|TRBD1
CASSLSGTGGEKLFF
TGCGCCAGCAGCCTATCCGGGACAGGGGGTGAAAAACTGTTTTTT
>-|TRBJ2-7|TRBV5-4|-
CASSLGGGFRGYEQYF
TGTGCCAGCAGCTTGGGAGGTGGTTTTCGGGGCTACGAGCAGTACTTC
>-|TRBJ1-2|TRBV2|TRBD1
CASSPPGQVFYGYTF
TGTGCCAGCAGTCCCCCGGGACAGGTTTTTTATGGCTACACCTTC
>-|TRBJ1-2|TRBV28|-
CASNLPTRNYGYTF
TGTGCCAGTAACCTCCCGACAAGGAACTATGGCTACACCTTC
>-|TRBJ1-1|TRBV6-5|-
CASIVGTGGTEAFF
TGTGCCAGCATTGTAGGGACCGGTGGCACTGAAGCTTTCTTT
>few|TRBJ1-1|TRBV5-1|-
CASSLNSPSNTEAFF
TGCGCCAGCAGCTTGAACAGCCCTTCGAACACTGAAGCTTTCTTT
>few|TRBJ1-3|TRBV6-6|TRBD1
CASRPDRAGNTIYF
TGTGCCAGCAGGCCCGACAGGGCCGGAAACACCATATATTTT
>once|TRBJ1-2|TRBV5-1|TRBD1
CASSLAGQGGYGYTF
TGCGCCAGCAGCTTGGCCGGACAGGGAGGCTATGGCTACACCTTC
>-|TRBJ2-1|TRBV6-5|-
CASNLEGGGYNEQFF
TGTGCCAGCAACCTTGAGGGAGGCGGATACAATGAGCAGTTCTTC
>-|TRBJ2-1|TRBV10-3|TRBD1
CAISGALTGGGNEQFF
TGTGCCATCAGTGGGGCACTGACAGGGGGAGGGAATGAGCAGTTCTTC
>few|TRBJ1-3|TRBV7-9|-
CASSLQTRSGNTIYF
TGTGCCAGCAGCTTACAGACCCGCTCTGGAAACACCATATATTTT
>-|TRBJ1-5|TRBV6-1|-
CASSAAGYQPQHF
TGTGCCAGCAGTGCCGCAGGGTATCAGCCCCAGCATTTT
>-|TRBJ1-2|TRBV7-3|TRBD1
CASSLGQGGGYTF
TGTGCCAGCAGCTTAGGACAGGGAGGTGGCTACACCTTC